This entry lists 16 T cell receptor beta chains sequenced from one sample in a study of OX40 agonist ivuxolimab in advanced cancers. Assay used: immunoSEQ multiplex PCR; TCRdb lists only in-frame clones, some missing. The sample lists about 60,000 clones, roughly 86% occurring once. The sample here was CD4+ or CD8+ T cells sorted from blood, taken in a trial of the OX40 agonist ivuxolimab. The receptor source for this set is an adult with an advanced solid tumor such as melanoma, head and neck, liver or kidney cancer.

J is TRBJ2-1 and V is TRBV7-2; D gene ambiguous. There are 16 residues in the CDR3. Germline CDR1 is SGHTA and CDR2 is FQGNSA. V lost 0 bases and J 7 bases, leaving 16 bases between the germline ends. CDR3 protein: CASSLAGLVVGNEQFF. Written as DNA, the CDR3 is TGTGCCAGCAGCTTAGCGGGTCTGGTTGTTGGGAATGAGCAGTTCTTC.

This chain links TRBV6-6 with TRBJ2-7, with D unresolved. The CDR3 has 13 amino acids. V was cut by 2 bases and J by 2 bases, with 7 bases left in between. Per the germline V gene, CDR1 is MNHNY and CDR2 is SVGAGI (reference sequence). In DNA, the CDR3 is TGTGCCAGCAGTTACGACGCCCCCTACGAGCAGTACTTC. This encodes CASSYDAPYEQYF.

J is TRBJ1-1 and V is TRBV13; no reliable D call. Germline-derived CDR1 and CDR2 are PRHDT and FYEKMQ (reference sequence). The CDR3 covers 11 residues. V was clipped by 0 bases and J by 9 bases, with 5 bases between them. CDR3 sequence reads: CASSLGGQAFF. Here the CDR3 DNA reads TGTGCCAGCAGCTTAGGGGGTCAAGCTTTCTTT.

The chain employs TRBV25-1 and TRBJ2-3, with D maybe TRBD2 (6 bases). Deletions cut 8 bases from V and 0 bases from J, with 15 bases between. The length of the CDR3 is 15 residues. The V gene's germline CDR1 is MGHDK and CDR2 SYGVNS. CDR3 sequence: CASGTGLTSTDTQYF. As DNA, the CDR3 is TGTGCCAGCGGAACGGGACTGACTAGCACAGATACGCAGTATTTT.

This clone was counted a few times. The chain links TRBV28 to TRBJ1-5, with D hard to call. The germline V and J ends were trimmed by 3 bases and 2 bases, with 14 bases remaining between them. The germline V gene encodes CDR1 MDHEN and CDR2 SYDVKM. There are 16 residues in the CDR3. In DNA form, the CDR3 reads TGTGCCAGCAGTTTCTCAGCGACTTCGGGCAATCAGCCCCAGCATTTT. Translation gives CASSFSATSGNQPQHF.

The rearrangement uses TRBV13 and TRBJ1-6; unclear D gene. This CDR3 spans 15 amino acids. V was clipped by 3 bases and J by 0 bases, with 6 bases between them. Germline V gene lookup returns CDR1 PRHDT and CDR2 FYEKMQ (reference sequence). The CDR3 bases are TGTGCCAGCAGCTTCGGGAGCTCCTATAATTCACCCCTCCACTTT. Encoded protein: CASSFGSSYNSPLHF.

The chain recombines TRBV7-6 with TRBJ2-1; TRBD2 matches at 11 bases. With 0 bases clipped from V and 3 bases from J, the junction kept 4 bases outside the gene matches. The CDR3 contains 17 residues. Per germline, CDR1 SGHVS and CDR2 FNYEAQ. The CDR3 protein is CASSLATSGMGYNEQFF. In DNA form, the CDR3 reads TGTGCCAGCAGCTTAGCGACTAGCGGGATGGGCTACAATGAGCAGTTCTTC.

This sequence joins TRBV5-5 and TRBJ2-2, with a tentative D call TRBD2 (5 bases). V was cut by 2 bases and J by 6 bases, with 5 bases left in between. From germline, CDR1 is SGHKS and CDR2 YYEKEE (reference sequence). The CDR3 has 12 residues. The CDR3 is CASSFGAGELFF. Here the CDR3 DNA reads TGTGCCAGCAGCTTCGGGGCCGGGGAGCTGTTTTTT.

The chain has TRBV6-5 and TRBJ2-5; 8 bases fit TRBD2. The CDR3 loop spans 14 amino acids. From germline, CDR1 is MNHEY and CDR2 SVGAGI. Trimming took 5 bases from V and 5 from J; bases not matched to a gene: 7. The CDR3 region has the DNA TGTGCCAGCAGTGACCCGGGACTAGAGGAGACCCAGTACTTC. This sequence encodes CASSDPGLEETQYF.

The V call is TRBV7-8, the J call TRBJ2-1; D not certain. V lost 7 bases, J lost 5 bases, and 6 bases lay in between. CDR3 length: 11 residues. Germline V gene data show CDR1 as SGHVS and CDR2 as FQNEAQ. CDR3 region: CASTADNEQFF. The CDR3 DNA follows: TGTGCCAGCACCGCGGACAATGAGCAGTTCTTC.

CDR3 protein: CAWTEGRGWTQYF. The CDR3, as DNA: TGTGCCTGGACGGAGGGCCGGGGTTGGACCCAGTACTTC. The chain links TRBV30 to TRBJ2-5, with TRBD2 as a possible D gene (6 bases). CDR3 size: 13 residues. V was pared by 4 bases and J by 7 bases, with 16 bases between. The germline gives CDR1 GTSNPN, CDR2 SVGIG (reference sequence).

The V gene is TRBV19, the J gene TRBJ2-5; 9 bases are shared with TRBD2. The CDR3 consists of 14 residues. In germline, CDR1 is LNHDA, CDR2 SQIVND (reference sequence). V was clipped by 4 bases and J by 5 bases; unmatched bases: 5. The CDR3 nucleotides are TGTGCCAGTAGTACGAGCGGGGGGCGGGAGACCCAGTACTTC. Translating it yields CASSTSGGRETQYF.

The genes are TRBV14 and TRBJ2-1; 9 nucleotides match TRBD2. The V segment lost 2 bases and the J segment 7 bases; nucleotides outside the gene matches: 12. This CDR3 is built from 17 residues. In germline, CDR1 is SGHDN, CDR2 FVKESK. This CDR3 reads CASSQTLGGTSRNEQFF. CDR3 DNA sequence: TGTGCCAGCAGCCAAACCCTGGGGGGGACTAGCAGAAATGAGCAGTTCTTC.

Note on this clone: The DNA is left out, because the CDR3 cannot be placed on it with certainty; the CDR3 is given as TCRdb lists it. V gene TRBV19 combines with J gene TRBJ1-4. The CDR3 spans 13 amino acids, including both terminal residues. Germline CDR1 is LNHDA and CDR2 is SQIVND (reference sequence). The CDR3 sequence is CASSILESEKLFF.

The chain is built from TRBV19 and TRBJ2-3; TRBD2 might be the D (6 bases). V was pared by 8 bases and J by 1 base, with 16 bases between. Per the germline V gene, CDR1 is LNHDA and CDR2 is SQIVND (reference sequence). The CDR3 length is 15 residues. The CDR3 is CASGSAGFGTDTQYF. CDR3 nucleotide sequence: TGTGCCAGTGGGAGCGCGGGGTTCGGCACAGATACGCAGTATTTT.

The rearrangement links TRBV5-1 to TRBJ2-7, with TRBD1 as a possible D gene (5 bases). Germline values: CDR1 SGHRS, CDR2 YFSETQ. V was clipped by 1 base and J by 2 bases, with 10 bases between them. The CDR3 has 14 amino acids. The CDR3 DNA reads as TGCGCCAGCAGCTTGCGGCAGGGAACCTACGAGCAGTACTTC. It translates to CASSLRQGTYEQYF.